This T cell receptor (beta chain) was profiled in a study of blood T cells in healthy people across ages. Study-level results: Naive T cell percentage by flow cytometry tracked strongly with beta diversity.

The sample, approximately 10 milliliters of peripheral blood, was drawn from each donor. PCR was performed a second time for 7 to 11 cycles using a sample-barcoded 5' primer and a J-beta primer mix. TCRdb called the 5' RACE reads again in MiXCR, with one record for every CDR3 protein. The sample includes 450,000 to 650,000 distinct CDR3 sequences, around 24% of them seen just once. This CDR3 contains 13 residues. The germline gives CDR1 MNHNY, CDR2 SVGAGI (reference sequence). Trimming left V 5 bases short and J 7 bases short, with 14 bases between. This clonotype was detected a few times. Its antigen is not identified. The sample was also reused in another study, on T cells of mothers and their children. Per that paper: Donation came from three healthy Caucasian mothers together with their six children.

The TCR was taken from a boy aged 5 to 17 in good health. The chain is built from TRBV6-6 and TRBJ1-1; no reliable D call. Material: blood. CDR3 nucleotides: TGTGCCAGCAGTCGGCCTCTGGAAGGTGAAGCTTTCTTT. This encodes CASSRPLEGEAFF.